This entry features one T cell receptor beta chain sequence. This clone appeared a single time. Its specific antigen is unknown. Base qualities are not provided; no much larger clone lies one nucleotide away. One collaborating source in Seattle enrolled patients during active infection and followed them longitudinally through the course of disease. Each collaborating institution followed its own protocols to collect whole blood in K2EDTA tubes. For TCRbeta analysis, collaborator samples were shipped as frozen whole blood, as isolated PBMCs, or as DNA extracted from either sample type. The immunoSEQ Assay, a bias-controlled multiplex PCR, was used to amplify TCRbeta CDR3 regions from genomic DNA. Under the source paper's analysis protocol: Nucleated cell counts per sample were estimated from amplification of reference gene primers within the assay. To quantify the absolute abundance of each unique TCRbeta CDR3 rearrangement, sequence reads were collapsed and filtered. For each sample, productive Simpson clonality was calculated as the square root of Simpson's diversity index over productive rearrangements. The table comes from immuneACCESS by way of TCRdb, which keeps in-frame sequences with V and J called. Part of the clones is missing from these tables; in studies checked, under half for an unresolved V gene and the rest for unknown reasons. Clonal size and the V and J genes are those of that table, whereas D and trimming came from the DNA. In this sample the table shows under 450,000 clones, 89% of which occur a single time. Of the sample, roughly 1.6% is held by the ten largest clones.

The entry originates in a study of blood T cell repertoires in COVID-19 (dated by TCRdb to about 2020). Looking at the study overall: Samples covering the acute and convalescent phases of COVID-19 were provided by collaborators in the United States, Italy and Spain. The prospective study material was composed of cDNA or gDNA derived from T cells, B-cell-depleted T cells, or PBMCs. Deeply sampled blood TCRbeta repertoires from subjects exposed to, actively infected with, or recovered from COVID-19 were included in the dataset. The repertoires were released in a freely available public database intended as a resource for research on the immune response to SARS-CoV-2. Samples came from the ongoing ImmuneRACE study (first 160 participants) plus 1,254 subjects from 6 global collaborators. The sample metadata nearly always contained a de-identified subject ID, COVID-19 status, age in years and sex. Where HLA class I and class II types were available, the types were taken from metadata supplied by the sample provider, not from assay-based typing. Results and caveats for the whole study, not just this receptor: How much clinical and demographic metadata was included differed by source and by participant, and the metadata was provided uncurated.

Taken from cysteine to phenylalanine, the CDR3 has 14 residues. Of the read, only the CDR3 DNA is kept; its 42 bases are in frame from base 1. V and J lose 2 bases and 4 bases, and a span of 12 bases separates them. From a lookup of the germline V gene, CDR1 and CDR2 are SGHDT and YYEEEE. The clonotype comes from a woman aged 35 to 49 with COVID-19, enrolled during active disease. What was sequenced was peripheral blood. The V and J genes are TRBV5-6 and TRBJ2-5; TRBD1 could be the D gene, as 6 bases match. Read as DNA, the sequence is TGTGCCAGCAGCTTAAAACAGGGTGGAGAGACCCAGTACTTC. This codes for CASSLKQGGETQYF.